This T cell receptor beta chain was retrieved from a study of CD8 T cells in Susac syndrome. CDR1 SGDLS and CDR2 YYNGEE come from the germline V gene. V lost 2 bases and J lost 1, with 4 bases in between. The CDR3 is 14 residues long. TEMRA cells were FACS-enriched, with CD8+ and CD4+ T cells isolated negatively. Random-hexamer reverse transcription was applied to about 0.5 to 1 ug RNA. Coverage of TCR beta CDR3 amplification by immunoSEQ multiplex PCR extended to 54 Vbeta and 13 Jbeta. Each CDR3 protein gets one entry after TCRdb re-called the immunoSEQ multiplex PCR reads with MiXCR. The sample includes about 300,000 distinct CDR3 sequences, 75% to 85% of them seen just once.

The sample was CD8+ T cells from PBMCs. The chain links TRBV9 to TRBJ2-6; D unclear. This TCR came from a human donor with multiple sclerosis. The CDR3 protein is CASSVVSGANVLTF. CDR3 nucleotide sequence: TGTGCCAGCAGCGTTGTATCTGGGGCCAACGTCCTGACTTTC.